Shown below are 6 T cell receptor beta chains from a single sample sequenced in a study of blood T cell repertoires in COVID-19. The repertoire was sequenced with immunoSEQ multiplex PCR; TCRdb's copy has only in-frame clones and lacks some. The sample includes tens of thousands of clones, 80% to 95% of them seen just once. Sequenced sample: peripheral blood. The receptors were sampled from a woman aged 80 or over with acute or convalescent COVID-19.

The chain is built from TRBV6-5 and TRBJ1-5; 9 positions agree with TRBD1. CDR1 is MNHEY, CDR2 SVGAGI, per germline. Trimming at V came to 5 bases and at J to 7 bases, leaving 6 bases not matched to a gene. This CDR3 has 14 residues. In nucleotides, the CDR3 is TGTGCCAGCAGTACGGGACAGGGTTCACAGCCCCAGCATTTT. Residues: CASSTGQGSQPQHF.

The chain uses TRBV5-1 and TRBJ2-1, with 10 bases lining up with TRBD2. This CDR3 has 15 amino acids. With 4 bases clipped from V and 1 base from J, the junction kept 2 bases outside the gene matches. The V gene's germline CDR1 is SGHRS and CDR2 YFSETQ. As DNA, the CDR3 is TGCGCCAGCAGCAAACTAGCGGGGTCCTACAATGAGCAGTTCTTC. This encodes CASSKLAGSYNEQFF.

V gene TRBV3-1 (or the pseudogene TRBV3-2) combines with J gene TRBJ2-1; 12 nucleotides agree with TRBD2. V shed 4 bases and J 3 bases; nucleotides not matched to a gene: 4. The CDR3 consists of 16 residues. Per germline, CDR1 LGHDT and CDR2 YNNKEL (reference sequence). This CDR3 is CASSPKTSGGYNEQFF. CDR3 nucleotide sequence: TGTGCCAGCAGCCCTAAGACTAGCGGGGGCTACAATGAGCAGTTCTTC.

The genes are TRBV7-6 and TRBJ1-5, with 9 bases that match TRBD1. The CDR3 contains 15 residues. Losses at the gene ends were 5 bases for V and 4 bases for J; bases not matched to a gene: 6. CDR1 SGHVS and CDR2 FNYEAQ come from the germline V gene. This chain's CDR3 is CASSLRDRENQPQHF. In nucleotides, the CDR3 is TGTGCCAGCAGCCTTCGGGACAGGGAAAATCAGCCCCAGCATTTT.

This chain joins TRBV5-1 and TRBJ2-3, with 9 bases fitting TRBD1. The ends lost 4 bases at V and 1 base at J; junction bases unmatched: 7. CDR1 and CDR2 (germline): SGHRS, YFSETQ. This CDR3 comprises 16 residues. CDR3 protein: CASSLQGALGTDTQYF. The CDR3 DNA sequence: TGCGCCAGCAGCCTACAGGGGGCGTTGGGCACAGATACGCAGTATTTT.

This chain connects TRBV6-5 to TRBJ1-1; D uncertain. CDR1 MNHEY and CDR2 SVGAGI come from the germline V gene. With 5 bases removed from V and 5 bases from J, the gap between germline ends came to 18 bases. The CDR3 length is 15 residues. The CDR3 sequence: CASSPPGGGNTEAFF. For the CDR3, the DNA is TGTGCCAGCAGTCCCCCGGGAGGTGGTAATACTGAAGCTTTCTTT.